The clone carrying this T cell receptor (beta chain) was counted ten times or more. Its target is not known. Time point reported: newly diagnosed GD, antithyroid drugs for less than 3 months. The TCR library was made from RNA that had been extracted from PBMCs in TRIzol. The record originates from a study of regulatory T cells in long-lasting Graves disease. CDR3 regions were amplified by Arm-PCR using iRepertoire HTBI primers to build TCR beta libraries. TCRdb re-called the multiplex PCR reads with MiXCR, one entry per CDR3 protein. The sample lists roughly 500,000 distinct CDR3 sequences, about 12% occurring once. Study observations and caveats: Fewer public clonotypes were shared by new patients (roughly 970) than by persistent patients (2,741).

This same sample was also taken into another study, of T cells in Graves' hyperthyroidism and ophthalmopathy.

The clonotype comes from a woman in her twenties or thirties with Graves disease. The sample consisted of peripheral blood mononuclear cells (PBMCs), taken at new diagnosis, from a patient treated with antithyroid drugs.

CDR3 DNA sequence: TGTGCCAGCAGCTTAAAGGGATCTCGGTCCGGGGAGCTGTTTTTT. It codes for CASSLKGSRSGELFF. The chain joins TRBV7-8 to TRBJ2-2; D not certain. Germline lookup yields CDR1 SGHVS and CDR2 FQNEAQ. This CDR3 has 15 residues. The ends were cut back, 2 bases at V and 6 bases at J, with 13 bases in the middle.